This T cell receptor beta chain stems from a study of T cell changes during pregnancy in multiple sclerosis. Trimming stripped 0 bases from V and 4 bases from J, with 7 bases between. CDR1 and CDR2 from the germline V gene are MNHNS and SASEGT. CDR3 length: 14 residues. The method was immunoSEQ multiplex PCR; TCRdb's version includes in-frame clones alone and lacks a portion of them. The table lists roughly 90,000 clones, over 80% of them singletons. This sample comprised peripheral blood, obtained in the first trimester of pregnancy. The receptor's source is a female donor with multiple sclerosis, enrolled in a pregnancy study. The rearrangement links TRBV6-1 to TRBJ1-5, with D possibly TRBD1 on 6 matching bases. As DNA, the CDR3 is TGTGCCAGCAGTGAAGCCCAGGGGAATCAGCCCCAGCATTTT. Translated, it gives CASSEAQGNQPQHF.